The 6 T cell receptor beta chains given below trace back to one sample, sequenced in a study of T cell changes during pregnancy in multiple sclerosis. The table came from immunoSEQ multiplex PCR; TCRdb's copy has only in-frame clones and leaves some out. Among fewer than 90,000 clones listed, less than 95% were seen once. Sequenced here: peripheral blood, sampled in the second trimester of pregnancy. These receptors all come from a female donor with multiple sclerosis, enrolled in a pregnancy study.

The chain employs TRBV29-1 and TRBJ2-7; a weak D match, TRBD1 (5 bases). Germline CDR1 is SQVTM and CDR2 is ANQGSEA. CDR3 size: 10 residues. The CDR3 sequence: CSGVRDEQYF. The CDR3 DNA reads as TGCAGTGGGGTCAGGGACGAGCAGTACTTC.

The genes are TRBV19 and TRBJ2-3; 9 positions agree with TRBD1. The germline V gene has CDR1 LNHDA and CDR2 SQIVND (reference sequence). Trimming cost V 7 bases and J 1 base; bases outside gene matches: 0. CDR3 length equals 13 residues. The CDR3 DNA reads as TGTGCCAGTAACAGGGGGCGCACAGATACGCAGTATTTT. Translation gives CASNRGRTDTQYF.

The CDR3: CASSGSSGTSGEQFF. CDR3 bases: TGTGCCAGCAGCGGCTCTAGCGGGACCTCCGGTGAGCAGTTCTTC. V and J are TRBV7-9 and TRBJ2-1; TRBD2 matches 9 bases. This CDR3 has 15 amino acids. V dropped 5 bases and J dropped 9; count of bases not matched to a gene: 11. Germline CDR1 reads SEHNR; CDR2 reads FQNEAQ (reference sequence).

The chain recombines TRBV27 with TRBJ2-1; 10 positions agree with TRBD1. The germline gives CDR1 MNHEY, CDR2 SMNVEV (reference sequence). V lost 3 bases and J lost 12; bases outside the gene matches: 14. CDR3 length: 16 amino acids. CDR3 sequence reads: CASSLGGTGARGGQFF. The CDR3 coding sequence is TGTGCCAGCAGTTTGGGCGGGACAGGGGCCCGGGGGGGGCAGTTCTTC.

This clone was seen just once. CDR3 DNA: TGTGCCTGGAGTGTTGGACTAGCGGGGGGGGAAGAGACCCAGTACTTC. It is translated as CAWSVGLAGGEETQYF. V is TRBV30 and J is TRBJ2-5, with 15 positions matching TRBD2. The V gene end was trimmed by 0 bases and the J gene end by 3 bases; junction bases not matched to a gene: 2. The CDR3 has 16 residues. The germline gives CDR1 GTSNPN, CDR2 SVGIG (reference sequence).

This clone was seen only once. The CDR3 reads CASSLGGVLDTQYF. CDR3 in DNA: TGTGCCAGCAGTTTGGGCGGGGTATTGGATACGCAGTATTTT. The chain employs TRBV27 and TRBJ2-3, with a weak D call TRBD2 (6 bases). CDR1 and CDR2 from the germline V gene are MNHEY and SMNVEV (reference sequence). The CDR3 has 14 residues. V gave up 3 bases and J gave up 6 bases, with 13 bases separating them.